The clone carrying this T cell receptor (beta chain) appeared a few times. Its cognate antigen is unknown. The data originate from a study of T cell responses to AZD1222 COVID-19 vaccine. Study-wide points: The peak T cell response came first, and repertoires were sampled only after it. Females made up more of the donors, who were largely white British, and clonal diversity may have come out too low. Once two AZD1222 doses were given, Spike-specific TCR breadth and depth went up.

Repertoires were generated with immunoSEQ multiplex PCR, while TCRdb's copy carries only in-frame clones and drops some. The sample gives more than 80,000 clones, roughly 88% of which show up once; roughly 6% is in the top ten. The source is an adult in good health. The material was peripheral blood, obtained on day 0 of AZD1222 vaccination.

As DNA, the CDR3 is TGTGCCAGCAGCTCGATCCCCTACAATGAGCAGTTCTTC. It is translated as CASSSIPYNEQFF. This chain links TRBV5-5 with TRBJ2-1, with D unclear. With 3 bases removed from V and 2 bases from J, the gap between germline ends came to 6 bases. CDR1 and CDR2 from the germline V gene are SGHKS and YYEKEE (reference sequence). The CDR3 runs to 13 residues.